The sequence of this TCR beta chain was determined in a study of T-cell reconstitution after alpha-beta-depleted transplantation in children. Study findings and constraints: Several hundred graft clones that had expanded were reportedly the source of alpha-beta T cells about two months after transplant. Elevated TCRbeta diversity at day 60 was traced, in some patients, to surviving recipient T cells and thymic progenitors. One year after transplant, T-cell counts and diversity came mostly from newly produced T cells.

Unique molecular identifiers were incorporated during preparation of the TCRbeta library. TCRdb passed the PCR reads through MiXCR, listing each CDR3 protein once. The repertoire holds 280,000 or so distinct CDR3 sequences, with 11% as singletons. This clonotype was detected ten times or more. Antigen specificity is unknown. V shed 3 bases and J 10 bases; nucleotides not matched to a gene: 9. Germline CDR1 SGHRS, CDR2 YFSETQ. There are 14 residues in the CDR3. The TCR sequence derives from a male patient aged 2 to 9 who had a stem cell transplant for chronic granulomatous disease, so the T cells may come from the graft donor. This sample comprised peripheral blood, obtained 180 days after TCRalphabeta/CD19-depleted stem cell transplant. The chain has TRBV5-1 and TRBJ1-1, with 10 bases identical to TRBD1. CDR3 nucleotides: TGCGCCAGCAGCTGGGGACAGGGGCCCAGTTCAGCTTTCTTT. This gives the protein CASSWGQGPSSAFF.